The entry that follows covers one T cell receptor (beta chain) sequence. The sample belongs to a study of blood T cell repertoires in COVID-19. Generated by immunoSEQ multiplex PCR, the TCRdb table keeps only in-frame clones and is missing some. In the table there are 230,000 or so clones, approximately 82% of which are singletons. The length of the CDR3 is 16 residues. Trimming stripped 2 bases from V and 1 base from J, with 14 bases between. Germline V CDR1 and CDR2: LNHDA, SQIVND (reference sequence). The chain links TRBV19 to TRBJ1-1; a possible D gene is TRBD1 (6 bases). The sequence was obtained from a man in his forties or fifties who had recovered from COVID-19. The sample consisted of peripheral blood. In nucleotides, the CDR3 is TGTGCCAGTAGTATATTTGGTCGGACAGCGAACACTGAAGCTTTCTTT. It codes for CASSIFGRTANTEAFF.